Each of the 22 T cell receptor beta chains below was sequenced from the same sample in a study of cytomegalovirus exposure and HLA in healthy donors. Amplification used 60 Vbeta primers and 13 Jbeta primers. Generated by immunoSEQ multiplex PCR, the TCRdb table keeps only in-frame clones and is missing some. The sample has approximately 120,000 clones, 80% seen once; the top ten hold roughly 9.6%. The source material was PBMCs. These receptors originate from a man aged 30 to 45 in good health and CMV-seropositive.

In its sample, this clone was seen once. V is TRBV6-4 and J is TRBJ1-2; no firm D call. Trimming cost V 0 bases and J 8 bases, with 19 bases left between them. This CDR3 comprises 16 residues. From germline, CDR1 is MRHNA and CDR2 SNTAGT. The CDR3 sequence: CASSDSSVRRAEGYTF. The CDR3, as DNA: TGTGCCAGCAGTGACTCATCTGTCAGGCGGGCGGAAGGCTACACCTTC.

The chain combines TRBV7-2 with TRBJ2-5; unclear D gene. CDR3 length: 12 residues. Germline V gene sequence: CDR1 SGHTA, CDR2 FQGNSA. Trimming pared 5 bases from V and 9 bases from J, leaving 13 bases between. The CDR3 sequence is CASSPRLLPQYF. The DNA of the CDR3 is TGTGCCAGCAGCCCCAGACTTCTCCCCCAGTACTTC.

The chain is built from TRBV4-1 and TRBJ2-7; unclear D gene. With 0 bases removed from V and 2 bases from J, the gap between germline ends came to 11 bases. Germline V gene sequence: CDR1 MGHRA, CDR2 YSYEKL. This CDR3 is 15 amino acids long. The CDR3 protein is CASSQDWAIAYEQYF. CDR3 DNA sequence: TGCGCCAGCAGCCAAGATTGGGCCATAGCCTACGAGCAGTACTTC.

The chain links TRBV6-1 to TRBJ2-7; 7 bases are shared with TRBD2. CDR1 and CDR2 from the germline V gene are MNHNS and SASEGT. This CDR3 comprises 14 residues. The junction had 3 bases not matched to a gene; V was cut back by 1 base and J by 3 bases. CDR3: CASSEGAGVYEQYF. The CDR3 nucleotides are TGTGCCAGCAGTGAAGGGGCGGGGGTCTACGAGCAGTACTTC.

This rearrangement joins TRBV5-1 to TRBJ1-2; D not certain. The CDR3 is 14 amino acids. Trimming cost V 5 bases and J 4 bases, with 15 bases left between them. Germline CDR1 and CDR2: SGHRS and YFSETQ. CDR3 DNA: TGCGCCAGCAGTCCGGCAGGTACTGGCTATGGCTACACCTTC. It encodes CASSPAGTGYGYTF. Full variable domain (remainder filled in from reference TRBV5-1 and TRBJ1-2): KAGVTQTPRYLIKTRGQQVTLSCSPISGHRSVSWYQQTPGQGLQFLFEYFSETQRNKGNFPGRFSGRQFSNSRSEMNVSTLELGDSALYLCASSPAGTGYGYTFGSGTRLTVV.

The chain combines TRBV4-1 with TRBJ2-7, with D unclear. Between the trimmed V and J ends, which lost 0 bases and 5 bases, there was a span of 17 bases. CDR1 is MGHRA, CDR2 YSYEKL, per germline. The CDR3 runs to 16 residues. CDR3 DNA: TGCGCCAGCAGCCAAGAGGATTGGGTTAGGCGGAACGAGCAGTACTTC. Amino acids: CASSQEDWVRRNEQYF.

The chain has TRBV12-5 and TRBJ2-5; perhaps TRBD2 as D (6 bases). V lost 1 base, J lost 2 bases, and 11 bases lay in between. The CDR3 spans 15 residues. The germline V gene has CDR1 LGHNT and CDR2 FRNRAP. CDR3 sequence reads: CASGLALGLQETQYF. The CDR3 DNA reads TGTGCTAGTGGTTTGGCCTTGGGACTTCAAGAGACCCAGTACTTC.

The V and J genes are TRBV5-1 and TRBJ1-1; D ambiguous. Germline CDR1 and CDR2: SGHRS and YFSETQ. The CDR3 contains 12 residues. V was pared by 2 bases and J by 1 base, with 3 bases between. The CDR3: CASSFKNTEAFF. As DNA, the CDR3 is TGCGCCAGCAGCTTTAAGAACACTGAAGCTTTCTTT.

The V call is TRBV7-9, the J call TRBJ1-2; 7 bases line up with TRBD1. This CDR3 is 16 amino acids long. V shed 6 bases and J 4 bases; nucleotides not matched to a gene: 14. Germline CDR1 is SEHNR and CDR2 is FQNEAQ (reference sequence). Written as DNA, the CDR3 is TGTGCCAGCAGGAATATCCGGGACAGCGAGACCTATGGCTACACCTTC. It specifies CASRNIRDSETYGYTF. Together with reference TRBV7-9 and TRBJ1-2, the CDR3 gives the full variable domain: DTGVSQNPRHKITKRGQNVTFRCDPISEHNRLYWYRQTLGQGPEFLTYFQNEAQLEKSRLLSDRFSAERPKGSFSTLEIQRTEQGDSAMYLCASRNIRDSETYGYTFGSGTRLTVV.

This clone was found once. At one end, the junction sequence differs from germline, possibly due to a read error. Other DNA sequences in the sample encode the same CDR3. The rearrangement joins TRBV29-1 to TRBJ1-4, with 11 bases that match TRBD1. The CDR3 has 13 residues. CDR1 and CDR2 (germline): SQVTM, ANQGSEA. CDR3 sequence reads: CSVRTGGREKLFF. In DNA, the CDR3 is TGCAGCGTCCGGACAGGGGGCCGTGAAAAGCTGTTTTTT.

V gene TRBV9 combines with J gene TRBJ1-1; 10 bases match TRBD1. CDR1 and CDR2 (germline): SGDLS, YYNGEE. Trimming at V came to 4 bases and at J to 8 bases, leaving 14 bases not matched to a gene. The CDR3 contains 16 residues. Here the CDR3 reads CASSPSGGQGTREAFF. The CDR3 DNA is TGTGCCAGCAGCCCCTCTGGGGGACAGGGGACGCGGGAAGCTTTCTTT. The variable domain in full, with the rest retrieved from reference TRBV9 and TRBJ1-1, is DSGVTQTPKHLITATGQRVTLRCSPRSGDLSVYWYQQSLDQGLQFLIQYYNGEERAKGNILERFSAQQFPDLHSELNLSSLELGDSALYFCASSPSGGQGTREAFFGQGTRLTVV.

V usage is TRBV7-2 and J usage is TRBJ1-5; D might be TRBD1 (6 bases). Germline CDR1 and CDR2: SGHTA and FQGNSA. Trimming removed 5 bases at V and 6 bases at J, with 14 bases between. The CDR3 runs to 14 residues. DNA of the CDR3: TGTGCCAGCAGCCCACAGGGCGGCACTCAGCCCCAGCATTTT. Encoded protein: CASSPQGGTQPQHF.

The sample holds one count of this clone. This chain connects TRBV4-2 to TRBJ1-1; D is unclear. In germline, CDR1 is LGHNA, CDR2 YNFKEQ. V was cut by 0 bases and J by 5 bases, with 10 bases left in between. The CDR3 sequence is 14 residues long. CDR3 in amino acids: CASSQEEGQTEAFF. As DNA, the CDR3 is TGTGCCAGCAGCCAAGAGGAGGGCCAGACTGAAGCTTTCTTT.

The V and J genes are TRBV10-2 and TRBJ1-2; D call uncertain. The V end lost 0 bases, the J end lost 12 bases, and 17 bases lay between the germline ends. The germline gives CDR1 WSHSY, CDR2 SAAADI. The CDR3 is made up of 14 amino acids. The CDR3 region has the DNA TGCGCCAGCAGTGAGTCAGGTTGGAGGGCATACCACACCTTC. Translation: CASSESGWRAYHTF.

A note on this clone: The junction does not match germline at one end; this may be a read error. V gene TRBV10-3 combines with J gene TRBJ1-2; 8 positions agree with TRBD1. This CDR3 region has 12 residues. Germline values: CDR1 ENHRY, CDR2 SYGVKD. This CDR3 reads CAISGMDRAAFF. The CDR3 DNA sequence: TGTGCCATCAGTGGTATGGACAGGGCCGCTTTCTTC.

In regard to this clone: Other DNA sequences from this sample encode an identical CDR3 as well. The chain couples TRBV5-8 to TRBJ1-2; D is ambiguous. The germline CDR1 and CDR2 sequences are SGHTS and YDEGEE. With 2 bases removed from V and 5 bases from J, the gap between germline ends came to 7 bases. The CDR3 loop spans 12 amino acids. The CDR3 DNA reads TGTGCCAGCAGCTTCAGAGGGTATGGCTACACCTTC. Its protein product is CASSFRGYGYTF.

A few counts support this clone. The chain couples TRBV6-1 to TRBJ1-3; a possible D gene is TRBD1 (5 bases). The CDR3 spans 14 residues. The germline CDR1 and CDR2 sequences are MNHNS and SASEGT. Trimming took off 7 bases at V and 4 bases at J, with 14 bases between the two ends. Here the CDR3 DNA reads TGTGCCAGCACTGACAACCCAGGGGGAAACACCATATATTTT. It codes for CASTDNPGGNTIYF.

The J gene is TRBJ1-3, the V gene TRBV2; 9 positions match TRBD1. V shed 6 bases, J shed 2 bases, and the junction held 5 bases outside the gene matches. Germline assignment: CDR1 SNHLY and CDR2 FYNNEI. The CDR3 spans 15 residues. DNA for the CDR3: TGTGCCAGCAGCCAGGACAGGGGACCTGGAAACACCATATATTTT. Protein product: CASSQDRGPGNTIYF.

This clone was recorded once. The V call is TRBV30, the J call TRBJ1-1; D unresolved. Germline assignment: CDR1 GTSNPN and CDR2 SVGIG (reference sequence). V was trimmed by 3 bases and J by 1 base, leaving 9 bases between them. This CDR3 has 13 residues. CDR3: CAWSTEGNTEAFF. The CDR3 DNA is TGTGCCTGGAGCACCGAGGGGAACACTGAAGCTTTCTTT.

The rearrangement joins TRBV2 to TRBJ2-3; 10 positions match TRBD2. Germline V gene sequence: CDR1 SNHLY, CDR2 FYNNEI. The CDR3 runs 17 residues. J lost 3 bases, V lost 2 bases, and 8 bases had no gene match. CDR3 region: CASSETSLAGVTDTQYF. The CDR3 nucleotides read TGTGCCAGCAGTGAAACTTCTCTAGCGGGGGTGACAGATACGCAGTATTTT.

The CDR3 here is CSVLRGAGNEQFF. The CDR3 region has the DNA TGCAGCGTTCTCCGGGGGGCGGGGAATGAGCAGTTCTTC. This chain links TRBV29-1 with TRBJ2-1, with D perhaps TRBD2 (7 bases). Between the trimmed V and J ends, which lost 5 bases and 7 bases, there was a span of 15 bases. CDR3 length equals 13 residues. Germline-derived CDR1 and CDR2 are SQVTM and ANQGSEA.

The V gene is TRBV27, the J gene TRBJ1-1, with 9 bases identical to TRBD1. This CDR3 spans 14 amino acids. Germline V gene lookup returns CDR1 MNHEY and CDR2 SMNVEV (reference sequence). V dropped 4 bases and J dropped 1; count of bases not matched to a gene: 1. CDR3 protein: CASSSGQGNTEAFF. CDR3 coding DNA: TGTGCCAGCAGTTCGGGACAGGGGAACACTGAAGCTTTCTTT.